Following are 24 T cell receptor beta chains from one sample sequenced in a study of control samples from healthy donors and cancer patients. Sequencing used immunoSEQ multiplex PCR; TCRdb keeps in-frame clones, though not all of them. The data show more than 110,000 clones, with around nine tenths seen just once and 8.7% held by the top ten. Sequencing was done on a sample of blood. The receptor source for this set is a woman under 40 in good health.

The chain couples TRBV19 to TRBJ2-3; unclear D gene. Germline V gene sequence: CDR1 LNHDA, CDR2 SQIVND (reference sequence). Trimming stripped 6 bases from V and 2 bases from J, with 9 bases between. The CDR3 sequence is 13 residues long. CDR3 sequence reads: CASSFLNTDTQYF. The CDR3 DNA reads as TGTGCCAGTAGCTTCCTAAACACAGATACGCAGTATTTT.

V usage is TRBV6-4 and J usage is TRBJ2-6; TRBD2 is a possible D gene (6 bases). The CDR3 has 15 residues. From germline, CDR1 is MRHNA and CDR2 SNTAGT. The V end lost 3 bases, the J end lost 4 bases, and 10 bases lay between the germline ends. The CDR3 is CASSEGGTGANVLTF. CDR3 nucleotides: TGTGCCAGCAGTGAAGGAGGGACCGGGGCCAACGTCCTGACTTTC.

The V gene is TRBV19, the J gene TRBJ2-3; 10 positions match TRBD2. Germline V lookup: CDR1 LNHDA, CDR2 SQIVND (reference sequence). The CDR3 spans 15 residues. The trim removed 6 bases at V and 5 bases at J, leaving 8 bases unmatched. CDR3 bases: TGTGCCAGTAGCCTTCTAGCGGGAGCACTAGATACGCAGTATTTT. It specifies CASSLLAGALDTQYF.

CDR3 region: CASRDLSVETQYF. The CDR3 coding sequence is TGTGCCAGCAGGGACCTAAGTGTTGAGACCCAGTACTTC. The chain joins TRBV6-5 to TRBJ2-5; D is ambiguous. This CDR3 has 13 residues. CDR1 MNHEY and CDR2 SVGAGI come from the germline V gene. The V and J ends lost 6 bases and 5 bases respectively, with 13 bases between them.

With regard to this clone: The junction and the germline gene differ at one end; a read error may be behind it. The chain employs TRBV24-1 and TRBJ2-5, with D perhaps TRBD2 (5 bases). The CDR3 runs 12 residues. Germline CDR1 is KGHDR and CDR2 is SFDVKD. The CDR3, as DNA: TGTGCCACCAGTGAGAGCGGCCTCTCCTATCACTTC. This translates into CATSESGLSYHF.

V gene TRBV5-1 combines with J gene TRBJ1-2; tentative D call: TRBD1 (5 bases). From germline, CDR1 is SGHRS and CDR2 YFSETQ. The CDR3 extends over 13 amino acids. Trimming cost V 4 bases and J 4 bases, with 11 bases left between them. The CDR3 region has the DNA TGCGCCAGCAGCCCCGGGGGTATCTATGGCTACACCTTC. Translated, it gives CASSPGGIYGYTF.

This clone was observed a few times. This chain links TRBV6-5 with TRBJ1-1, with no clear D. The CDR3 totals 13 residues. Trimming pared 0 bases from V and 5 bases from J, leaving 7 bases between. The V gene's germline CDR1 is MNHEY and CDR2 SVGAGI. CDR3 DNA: TGTGCCAGCAGTTACTCGACAAGGACTGAAGCTTTCTTT. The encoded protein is CASSYSTRTEAFF.

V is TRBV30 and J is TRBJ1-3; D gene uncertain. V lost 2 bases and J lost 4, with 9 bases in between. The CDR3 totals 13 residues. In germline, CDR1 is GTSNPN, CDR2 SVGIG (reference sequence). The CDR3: CAWSRVSGNTIYF. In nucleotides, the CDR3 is TGTGCCTGGAGTCGGGTATCCGGAAACACCATATATTTT.

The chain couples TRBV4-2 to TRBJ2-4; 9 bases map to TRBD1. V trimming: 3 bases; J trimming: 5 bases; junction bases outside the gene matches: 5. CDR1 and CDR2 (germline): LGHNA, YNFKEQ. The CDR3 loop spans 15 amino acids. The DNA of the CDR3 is TGTGCCAGCAGCCAGCTACAGGGGGCGGAAAACATTCAGTACTTC. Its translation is CASSQLQGAENIQYF.

The CDR3 nucleotides are TGTGCCAGCAGCTTAAGGGCGGGGACCTACGAGCAGTACTTC. Translating gives CASSLRAGTYEQYF. The chain has TRBV7-2 and TRBJ2-7, with D possibly matching TRBD2 (6 bases). V was clipped by 2 bases and J by 2 bases, with 10 bases between them. Looked up from germline, CDR1 is SGHTA and CDR2 is FQGNSA. The CDR3 runs to 14 residues.

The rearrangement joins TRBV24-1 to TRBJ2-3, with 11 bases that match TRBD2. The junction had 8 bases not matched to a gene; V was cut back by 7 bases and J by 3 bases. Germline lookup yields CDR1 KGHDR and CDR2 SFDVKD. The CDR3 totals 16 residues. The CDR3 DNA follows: TGTGCCACCAGCTCCGGGACTAGCGGACTGACAGATACGCAGTATTTT. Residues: CATSSGTSGLTDTQYF.

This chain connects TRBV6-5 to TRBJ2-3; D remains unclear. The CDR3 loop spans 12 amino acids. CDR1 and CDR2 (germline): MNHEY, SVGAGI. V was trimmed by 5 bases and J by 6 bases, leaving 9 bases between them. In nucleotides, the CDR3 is TGTGCCAGCAGTCGGCGGATGGATACGCAGTATTTT. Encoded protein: CASSRRMDTQYF.

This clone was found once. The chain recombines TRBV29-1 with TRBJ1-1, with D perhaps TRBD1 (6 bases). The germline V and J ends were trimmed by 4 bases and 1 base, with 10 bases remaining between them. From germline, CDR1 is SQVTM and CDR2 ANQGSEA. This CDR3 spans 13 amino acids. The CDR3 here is CSVGVGGNTEAFF. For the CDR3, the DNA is TGCAGCGTTGGTGTAGGGGGGAACACTGAAGCTTTCTTT.

CDR3 in amino acids: CASSPGISSYNEQFF. The CDR3 coding sequence is TGTGCCAGCAGCCCTGGAATCAGCTCCTACAATGAGCAGTTCTTC. V usage is TRBV11-2 and J usage is TRBJ2-1; no clear D gene. The CDR3 length is 15 residues. With 5 bases removed from V and 0 bases from J, the gap between germline ends came to 11 bases. Germline lookup yields CDR1 SGHAT and CDR2 FQNNGV.

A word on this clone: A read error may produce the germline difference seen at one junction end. The DNA for the CDR3 is TGTGCCAGCAATTTACAGGGGTCCTATAATTCACCCCTCCACTTT. Translation gives CASNLQGSYNSPLHF. The V gene is TRBV27, the J gene TRBJ1-6, with 7 bases that match TRBD1. Germline lookup yields CDR1 MNHEY and CDR2 SMNVEV (reference sequence). The CDR3 has 15 residues.

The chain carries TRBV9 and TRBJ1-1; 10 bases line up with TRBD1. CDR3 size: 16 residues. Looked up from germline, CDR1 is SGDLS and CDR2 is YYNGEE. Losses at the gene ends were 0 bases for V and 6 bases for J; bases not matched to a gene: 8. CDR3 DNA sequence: TGTGCCAGCAGCGTAGGCCCGACAGGGGGCAGGGCTGAAGCTTTCTTT. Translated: CASSVGPTGGRAEAFF. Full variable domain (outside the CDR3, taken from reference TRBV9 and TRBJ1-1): DSGVTQTPKHLITATGQRVTLRCSPRSGDLSVYWYQQSLDQGLQFLIQYYNGEERAKGNILERFSAQQFPDLHSELNLSSLELGDSALYFCASSVGPTGGRAEAFFGQGTRLTVV.

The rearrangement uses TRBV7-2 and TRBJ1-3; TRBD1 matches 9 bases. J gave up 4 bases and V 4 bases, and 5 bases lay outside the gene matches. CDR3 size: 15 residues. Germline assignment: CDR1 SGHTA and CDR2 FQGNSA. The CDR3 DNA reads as TGTGCCAGCAGCTCAGGGACAGGGAAAGGAAACACCATATATTTT. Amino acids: CASSSGTGKGNTIYF.

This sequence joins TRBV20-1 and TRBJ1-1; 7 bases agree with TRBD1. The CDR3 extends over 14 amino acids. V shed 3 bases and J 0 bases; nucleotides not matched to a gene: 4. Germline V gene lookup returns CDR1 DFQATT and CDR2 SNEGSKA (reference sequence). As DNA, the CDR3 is TGCAGTGCTAGTCCCGGACAGGTGAACACTGAAGCTTTCTTT. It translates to CSASPGQVNTEAFF.

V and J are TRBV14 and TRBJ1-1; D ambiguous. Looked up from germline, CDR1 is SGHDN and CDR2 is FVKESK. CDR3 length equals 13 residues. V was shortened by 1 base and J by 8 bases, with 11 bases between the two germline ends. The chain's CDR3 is CASSQGPGREAFF. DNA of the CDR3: TGTGCCAGCAGCCAAGGGCCAGGTCGAGAAGCTTTCTTT.

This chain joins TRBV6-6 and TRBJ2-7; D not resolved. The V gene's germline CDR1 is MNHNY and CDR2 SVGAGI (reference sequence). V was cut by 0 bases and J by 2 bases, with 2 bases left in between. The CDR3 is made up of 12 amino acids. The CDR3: CASSYSPYEQYF. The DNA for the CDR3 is TGTGCCAGCAGTTACTCCCCCTACGAGCAGTACTTC.

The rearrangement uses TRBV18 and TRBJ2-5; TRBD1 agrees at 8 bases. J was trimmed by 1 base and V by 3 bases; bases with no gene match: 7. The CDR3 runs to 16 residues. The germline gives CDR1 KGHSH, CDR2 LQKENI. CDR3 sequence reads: CASSPPDRGAQETQYF. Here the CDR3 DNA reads TGTGCCAGCTCACCGCCCGACAGGGGTGCCCAAGAGACCCAGTACTTC.

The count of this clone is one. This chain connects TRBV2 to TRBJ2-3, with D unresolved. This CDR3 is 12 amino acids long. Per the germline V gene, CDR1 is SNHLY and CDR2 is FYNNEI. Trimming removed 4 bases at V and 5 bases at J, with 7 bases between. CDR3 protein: CASSGSGDTQYF. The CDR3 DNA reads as TGTGCCAGCAGTGGATCCGGAGATACGCAGTATTTT.

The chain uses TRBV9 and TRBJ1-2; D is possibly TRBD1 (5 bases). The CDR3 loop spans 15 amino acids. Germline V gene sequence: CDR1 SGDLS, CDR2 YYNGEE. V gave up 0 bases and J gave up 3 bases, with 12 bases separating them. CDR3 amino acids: CASSVAGRADYGYTF. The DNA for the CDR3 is TGTGCCAGCAGCGTAGCTGGCAGGGCGGACTATGGCTACACCTTC.

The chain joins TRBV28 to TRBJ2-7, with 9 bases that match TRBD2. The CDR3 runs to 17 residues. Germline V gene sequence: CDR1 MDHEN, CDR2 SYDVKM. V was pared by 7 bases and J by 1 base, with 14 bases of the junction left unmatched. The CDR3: CASTLAVGSGRSYEQYF. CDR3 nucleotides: TGTGCCAGCACCTTAGCCGTAGGAAGCGGGAGGTCCTACGAGCAGTACTTC. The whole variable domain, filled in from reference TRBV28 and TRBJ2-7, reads DVKVTQSSRYLVKRTGEKVFLECVQDMDHENMFWYRQDPGLGLRLIYFSYDVKMKEKGDIPEGYSVSREKKERFSLILESASTNQTSMYLCASTLAVGSGRSYEQYFGPGTRLTVT.